This TCR beta chain emerged from a study of blood T cell repertoires in COVID-19 (TCRdb year 2020). General notes on the study: Samples from collaborators originated in the United States, Italy and Spain and spanned both the acute and convalescent phases of COVID-19. Subjects who had been exposed to COVID-19, were actively infected with it, or had recovered from it provided the deeply sampled blood TCRbeta repertoires that made up the dataset. Where available, HLA class I and class II types were obtained from metadata supplied by the sample provider rather than from assay-based typing. The material from the prospective study consisted of cDNA or gDNA derived from T cells, B-cell-depleted T cells, or PBMCs. Nearly every sample came with metadata listing a de-identified subject ID, COVID-19 status, age in years and sex. A freely available public database, intended as a resource for researchers studying the immune response to SARS-CoV-2, is where the repertoires were released. Samples came from the ongoing ImmuneRACE study (first 160 participants) plus 1,254 subjects from 6 global collaborators. Beyond this particular receptor, the publication reports: The amount of clinical and demographic metadata varied by source and participant and was provided uncurated.

Each collaborating institution followed its own protocols to collect whole blood in K2EDTA tubes. For TCRbeta analysis, collaborators shipped samples as frozen whole blood, isolated PBMCs, or DNA extracted from either of those sample types. TCRbeta CDR3 regions were amplified from genomic DNA by means of the immunoSEQ Assay, a bias-controlled multiplex PCR. Turning to the authors' computational methods: The number of nucleated cells in each sample was estimated by amplification of reference gene primers within the assay. To quantify the absolute abundance of each unique TCRbeta CDR3 rearrangement, sequence reads were collapsed and filtered. For each sample, productive Simpson clonality was calculated as the square root of Simpson's diversity index over productive rearrangements. Not all clones reach the TCRdb copy of this immuneACCESS table, which keeps in-frame sequences only. Checked studies attribute under half of the gap to unresolved V genes and leave the rest unexplained. Clonal size and the V and J genes are those of that table, whereas D and trimming came from the DNA. Counted in this sample were some 320,000 clones; 85% of them appeared once. The ten largest make up approximately 7.6% of the sample.

A remark on this clone: No cognate antigen has been identified for it. No base qualities exist here, and no much larger clone lies one base off it. Other nucleotide sequences from this sample produce the same CDR3.

From V the trimming removes 2 bases and from J it removes 5 bases, while the gene matches leave 2 bases of the junction unaccounted for. The CDR3 spans 16 residues, from the cysteine through the phenylalanine. Only CDR3 DNA remains: 48 bases, in frame from the first base. The germline V gene sets CDR1 to KGHSH and CDR2 to LQKENI. The V and J genes are TRBV18 and TRBJ2-1; the junction holds 14 bases that match TRBD2. The specimen sequenced was peripheral blood. The receptor was isolated from a human donor in a cohort sampled during active COVID-19. The base sequence is TGTGCCAGCTCACCAGGGACTAGCGGGGGAAACAATGAGCAGTTCTTC. The translation is CASSPGTSGGNNEQFF.